This T cell receptor (beta chain) is from a study of T cells in Graves' hyperthyroidism and ophthalmopathy. Germline V gene lookup returns CDR1 SNHLY and CDR2 FYNNEI. Unmatched junction bases numbered 8, after V lost 5 bases and J lost 0 bases. The CDR3 is 18 amino acids. From RNA transcripts, TCR beta CDR3 regions were amplified. With the HTBI primer set, the TCR CDR3 went through a first round of RT-PCR. A single record per CDR3 protein comes from TCRdb applying MiXCR to the multiplex PCR reads. The sample holds more than 350,000 distinct CDR3 sequences, about 15% seen once. This clonotype turned up a few times. The antigen remains undetermined. Uncontrolled infection, other autoimmune disease, pregnancy or lactation disqualified patients from enrolment. General study points: Ophthalmopathy and stable hyperthyroidism were separated by a 13 V-J model.

The specimen was blood. The rearrangement uses TRBV2 and TRBJ2-1; TRBD2 matches 12 bases. This clonotype was obtained from a woman aged 25 to 39 with Graves' hyperthyroidism. The CDR3 DNA reads TGTGCCAGCAGTCGACTAGCGGGAGTCTCCCTCTCCTACAATGAGCAGTTCTTC. It is translated as CASSRLAGVSLSYNEQFF.